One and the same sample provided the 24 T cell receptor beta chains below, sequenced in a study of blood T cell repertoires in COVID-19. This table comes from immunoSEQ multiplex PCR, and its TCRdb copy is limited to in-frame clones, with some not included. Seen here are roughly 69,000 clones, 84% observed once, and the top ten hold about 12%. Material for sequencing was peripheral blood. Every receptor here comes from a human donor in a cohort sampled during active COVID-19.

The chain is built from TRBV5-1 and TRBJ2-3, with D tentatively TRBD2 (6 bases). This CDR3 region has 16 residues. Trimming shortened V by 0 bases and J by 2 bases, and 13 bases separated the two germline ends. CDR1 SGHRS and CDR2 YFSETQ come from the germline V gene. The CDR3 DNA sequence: TGCGCCAGCAGCTTGGGGAGGGAGCCCCTCACAGATACGCAGTATTTT. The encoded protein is CASSLGREPLTDTQYF.

As DNA, the CDR3 is TGTGCCAGAAGCACTCAATCTTCTAGATTGTGGACCCAGTACTTC. Protein: CARSTQSSRLWTQYF. This chain connects TRBV5-3 to TRBJ2-5; D gene uncertain. TRBV5-3 is an open reading frame whose function is uncertain. There are 15 residues in the CDR3. V was trimmed by 4 bases and J by 7 bases, leaving 20 bases between them.

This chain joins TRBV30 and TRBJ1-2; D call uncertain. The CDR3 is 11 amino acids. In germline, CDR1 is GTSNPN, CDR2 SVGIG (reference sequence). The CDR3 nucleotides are TGTGCGTCTTCAATGGAGAATGGCTACACCTTC. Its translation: CASSMENGYTF.

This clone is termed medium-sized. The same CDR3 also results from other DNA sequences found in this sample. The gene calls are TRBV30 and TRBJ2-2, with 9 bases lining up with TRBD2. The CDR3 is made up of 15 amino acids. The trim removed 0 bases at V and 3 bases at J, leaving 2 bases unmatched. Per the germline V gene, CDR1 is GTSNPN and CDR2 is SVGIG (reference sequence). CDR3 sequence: CAWSVLAGDTGELFF. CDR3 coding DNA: TGTGCCTGGAGTGTACTAGCGGGCGACACCGGGGAGCTGTTTTTT.

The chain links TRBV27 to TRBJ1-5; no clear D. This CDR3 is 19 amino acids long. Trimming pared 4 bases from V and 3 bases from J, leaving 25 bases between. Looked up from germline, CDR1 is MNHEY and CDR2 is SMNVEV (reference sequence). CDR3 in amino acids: CASSSLPGLSPPINQPQHF. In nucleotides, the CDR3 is TGTGCCAGCAGTTCCCTCCCTGGACTTAGCCCCCCCATCAATCAGCCCCAGCATTTT.

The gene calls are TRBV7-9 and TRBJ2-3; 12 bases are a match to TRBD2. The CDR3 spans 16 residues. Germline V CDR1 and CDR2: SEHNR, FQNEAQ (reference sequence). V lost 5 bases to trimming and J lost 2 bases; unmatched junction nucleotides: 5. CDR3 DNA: TGTGCCAGCAGCCCCACTAGCGGGGGGCTCACAGATACGCAGTATTTT. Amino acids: CASSPTSGGLTDTQYF. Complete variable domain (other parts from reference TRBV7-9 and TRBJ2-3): DTGVSQNPRHKITKRGQNVTFRCDPISEHNRLYWYRQTLGQGPEFLTYFQNEAQLEKSRLLSDRFSAERPKGSFSTLEIQRTEQGDSAMYLCASSPTSGGLTDTQYFGPGTRLTVL.

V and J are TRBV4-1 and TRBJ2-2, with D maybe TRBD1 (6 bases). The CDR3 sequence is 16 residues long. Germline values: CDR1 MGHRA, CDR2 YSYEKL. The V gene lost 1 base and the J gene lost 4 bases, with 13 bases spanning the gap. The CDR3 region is CASSQGQALGTGELFF. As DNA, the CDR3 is TGCGCCAGCAGCCAAGGACAGGCTTTGGGCACCGGGGAGCTGTTTTTT.

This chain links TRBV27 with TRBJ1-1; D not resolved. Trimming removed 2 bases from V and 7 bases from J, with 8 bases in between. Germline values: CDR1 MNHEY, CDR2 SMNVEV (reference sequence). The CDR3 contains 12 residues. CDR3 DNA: TGTGCCAGCAGTTTACCGTTCGGTGAAGCTTTCTTT. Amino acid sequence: CASSLPFGEAFF.

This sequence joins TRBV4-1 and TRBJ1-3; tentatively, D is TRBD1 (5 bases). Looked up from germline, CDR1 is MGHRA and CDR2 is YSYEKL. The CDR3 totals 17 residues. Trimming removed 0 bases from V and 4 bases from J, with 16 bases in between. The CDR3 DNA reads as TGCGCCAGCAGCCAAGATGGGTCAGGCAGGGCAGGAAACACCATATATTTT. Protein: CASSQDGSGRAGNTIYF.

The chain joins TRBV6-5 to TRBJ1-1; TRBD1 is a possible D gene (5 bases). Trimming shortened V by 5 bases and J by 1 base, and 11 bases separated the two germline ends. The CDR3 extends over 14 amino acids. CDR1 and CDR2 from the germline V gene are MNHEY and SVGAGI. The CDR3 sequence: CASSPGDQNTEAFF. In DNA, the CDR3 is TGTGCCAGCAGTCCGGGGGACCAGAACACTGAAGCTTTCTTT.

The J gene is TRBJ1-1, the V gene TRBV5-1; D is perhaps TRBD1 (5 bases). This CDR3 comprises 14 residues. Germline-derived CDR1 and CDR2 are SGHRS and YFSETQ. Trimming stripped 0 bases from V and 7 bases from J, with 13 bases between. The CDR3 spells CASSLVISGDEAFF. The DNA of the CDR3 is TGCGCCAGCAGCTTGGTAATATCGGGGGATGAAGCTTTCTTT.

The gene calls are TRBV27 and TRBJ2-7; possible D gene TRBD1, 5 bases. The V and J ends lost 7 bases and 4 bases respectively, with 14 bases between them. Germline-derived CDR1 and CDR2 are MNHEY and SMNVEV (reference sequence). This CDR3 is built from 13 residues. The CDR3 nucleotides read TGTGCCAGCACCTCTCGGGCAGGGTACGAGCAGTACTTC. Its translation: CASTSRAGYEQYF.

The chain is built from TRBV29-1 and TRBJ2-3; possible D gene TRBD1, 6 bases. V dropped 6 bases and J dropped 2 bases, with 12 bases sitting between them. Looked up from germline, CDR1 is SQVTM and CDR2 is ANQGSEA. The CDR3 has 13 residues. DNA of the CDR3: TGCAGCGTCGAGACAGGCCCCACAGATACGCAGTATTTT. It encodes CSVETGPTDTQYF.

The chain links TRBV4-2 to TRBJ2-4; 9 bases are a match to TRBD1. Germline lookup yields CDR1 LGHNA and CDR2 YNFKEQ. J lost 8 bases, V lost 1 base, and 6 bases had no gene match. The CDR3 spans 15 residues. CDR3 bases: TGTGCCAGCAGCCAAGCCGGGACAGGGACAGACATTCAGTACTTC. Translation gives CASSQAGTGTDIQYF.

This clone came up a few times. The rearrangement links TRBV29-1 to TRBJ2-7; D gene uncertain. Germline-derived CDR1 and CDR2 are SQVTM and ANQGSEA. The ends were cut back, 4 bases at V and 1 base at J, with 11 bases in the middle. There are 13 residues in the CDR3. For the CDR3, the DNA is TGCAGCGTTGGGCGGAGCTCGTCCTACGAGCAGTACTTC. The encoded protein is CSVGRSSSYEQYF.

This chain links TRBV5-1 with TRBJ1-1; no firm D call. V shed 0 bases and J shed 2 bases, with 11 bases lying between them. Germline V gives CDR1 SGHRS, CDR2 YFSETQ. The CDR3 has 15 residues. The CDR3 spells CASSLVGVGNTEAFF. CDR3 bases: TGCGCCAGCAGCTTGGTCGGGGTCGGAAACACTGAAGCTTTCTTT.

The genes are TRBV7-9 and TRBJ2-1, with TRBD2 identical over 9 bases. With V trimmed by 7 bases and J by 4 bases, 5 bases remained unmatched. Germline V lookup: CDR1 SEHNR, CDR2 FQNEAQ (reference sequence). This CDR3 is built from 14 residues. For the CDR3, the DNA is TGTGCCAGCACCAAAACTAGCGGGTACAATGAGCAGTTCTTC. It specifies CASTKTSGYNEQFF.

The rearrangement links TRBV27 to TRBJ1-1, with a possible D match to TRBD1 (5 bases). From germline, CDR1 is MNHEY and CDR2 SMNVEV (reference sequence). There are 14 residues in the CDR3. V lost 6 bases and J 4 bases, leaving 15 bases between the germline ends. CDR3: CASRTTASGTEAFF. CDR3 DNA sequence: TGTGCCAGCAGGACGACAGCATCTGGCACTGAAGCTTTCTTT.

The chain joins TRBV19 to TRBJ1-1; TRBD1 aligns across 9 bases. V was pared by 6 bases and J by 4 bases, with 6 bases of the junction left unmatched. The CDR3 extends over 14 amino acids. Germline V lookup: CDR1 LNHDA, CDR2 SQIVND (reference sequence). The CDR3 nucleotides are TGTGCCAGTAGCGGGACAGGGTGGGTCACTGAAGCTTTCTTT. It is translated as CASSGTGWVTEAFF.

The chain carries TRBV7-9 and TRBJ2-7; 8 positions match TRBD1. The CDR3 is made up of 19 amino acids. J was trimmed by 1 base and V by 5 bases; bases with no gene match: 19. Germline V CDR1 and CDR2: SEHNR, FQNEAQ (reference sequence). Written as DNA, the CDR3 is TGTGCCAGCAGCCGCGACGAAAGATCCGGACAGGGAAAGTCCTACGAGCAGTACTTC. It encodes CASSRDERSGQGKSYEQYF.

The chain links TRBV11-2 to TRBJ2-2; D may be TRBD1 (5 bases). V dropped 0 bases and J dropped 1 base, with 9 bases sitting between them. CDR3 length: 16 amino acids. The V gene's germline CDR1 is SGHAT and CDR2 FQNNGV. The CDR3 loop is CASSLERGRNTGELFF. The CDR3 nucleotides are TGTGCCAGCAGCTTAGAAAGGGGAAGGAACACCGGGGAGCTGTTTTTT.

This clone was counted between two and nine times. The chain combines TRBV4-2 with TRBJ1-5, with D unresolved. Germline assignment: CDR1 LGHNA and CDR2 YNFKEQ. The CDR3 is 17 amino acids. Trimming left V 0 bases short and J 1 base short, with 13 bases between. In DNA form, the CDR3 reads TGTGCCAGCAGCCAAGATCCTGTGGCGGGCAGCAATCAGCCCCAGCATTTT. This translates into CASSQDPVAGSNQPQHF.

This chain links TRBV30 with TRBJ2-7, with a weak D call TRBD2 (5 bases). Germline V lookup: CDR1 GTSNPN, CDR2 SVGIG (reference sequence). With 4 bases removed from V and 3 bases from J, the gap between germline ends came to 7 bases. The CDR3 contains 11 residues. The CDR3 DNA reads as TGTGCCTGGACTAGCAGCTACGAGCAGTACTTC. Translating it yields CAWTSSYEQYF.

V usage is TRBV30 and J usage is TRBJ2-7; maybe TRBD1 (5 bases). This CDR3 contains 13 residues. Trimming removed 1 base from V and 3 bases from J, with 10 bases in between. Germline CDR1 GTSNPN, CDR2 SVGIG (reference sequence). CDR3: CAWSGIGDYEQYF. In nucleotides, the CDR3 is TGTGCCTGGAGTGGCATAGGGGACTACGAGCAGTACTTC.